A single sample gave rise to the 8 T cell receptor beta chains below, sequenced in a study of CD8 T cells in Susac syndrome. Random hexamers were used to reverse transcribe the RNA input (about 0.5 to 1 ug). In TCRdb, the immunoSEQ multiplex PCR reads were re-called with MiXCR into one record per CDR3 protein. The sample comprises 400,000 or so distinct CDR3 sequences, around 83% of which are singletons, and about 0.12% rests with the top ten. Sequencing was carried out using CD8+ T cells from PBMCs. The receptors originated from a human donor with multiple sclerosis.

The chain has TRBV27 and TRBJ2-2; D may be TRBD1 (6 bases). The germline gives CDR1 MNHEY, CDR2 SMNVEV (reference sequence). V was clipped by 3 bases and J by 1 base, with 12 bases between them. The CDR3 loop spans 16 amino acids. The CDR3 coding sequence is TGTGCCAGCAGTTTGGGACATCCGGAGAACACCGGGGAGCTGTTTTTT. Encoded protein: CASSLGHPENTGELFF.

The genes are TRBV30 and TRBJ1-3; D is uncertain. This CDR3 is built from 14 residues. Germline V gene data show CDR1 as GTSNPN and CDR2 as SVGIG (reference sequence). V lost 4 bases, J lost 2 bases, and 12 bases lay in between. CDR3 coding DNA: TGTGCCTGGACCCCTATGGGAGCTGGAAACACCATATATTTT. Residues: CAWTPMGAGNTIYF.

The CDR3 region is CASRGVTKLQGRPPYNEQFF. As DNA, the CDR3 is TGTGCCAGCAGGGGGGTAACCAAACTGCAGGGCCGTCCTCCCTACAATGAGCAGTTCTTC. The rearrangement uses TRBV2 and TRBJ2-1, with D possibly called TRBD1 or TRBD2 (5 bases each). Germline CDR1 is SNHLY and CDR2 is FYNNEI. CDR3 size: 20 residues. V was trimmed by 6 bases and J by 2 bases, leaving 29 bases between them.

This clonotype appeared a single time. The V call is TRBV29-1, the J call TRBJ2-1; D is unclear. CDR1 and CDR2 from the germline V gene are SQVTM and ANQGSEA. The CDR3 is 12 residues long. Trimming left V 6 bases short and J 3 bases short, with 9 bases between. CDR3 nucleotides: TGCAGCGTCTCTTACCTCTACAATGAGCAGTTCTTC. Its protein product is CSVSYLYNEQFF.

A few counts support this clonotype. The gene calls are TRBV6-1 and TRBJ2-5; D possibly matches TRBD1 or TRBD2 (5 bases each). Trimming shortened V by 5 bases and J by 1 base, and 17 bases separated the two germline ends. CDR3 length: 16 amino acids. The V gene's germline CDR1 is MNHNS and CDR2 SASEGT. CDR3 nucleotides: TGTGCCAGCAGTCCCCAGAGGGGCCTGGGCCAAGAGACCCAGTACTTC. It codes for CASSPQRGLGQETQYF.

V gene TRBV16 combines with J gene TRBJ2-1; D might be TRBD2 (6 bases). Trimming removed 3 bases from V and 4 bases from J, with 25 bases in between. The germline CDR1 and CDR2 sequences are KGHSY and FQNENV. The CDR3 loop spans 19 amino acids. Here the CDR3 reads CASSQSPPEGLADYNEQFF. The CDR3 bases are TGTGCCAGCAGCCAGTCCCCCCCCGAGGGGTTAGCGGATTACAATGAGCAGTTCTTC.

This clonotype came up once. This sequence joins TRBV7-2 and TRBJ1-2; 10 nucleotides line up with TRBD1. The length of the CDR3 is 15 residues. V lost 4 bases to trimming and J lost 6 bases; unmatched junction nucleotides: 8. Germline loops: CDR1 SGHTA, CDR2 FQGNSA. DNA of the CDR3: TGTGCCAGCAGCTCGGATTGGACAGGGGGGGATGGCTACACCTTC. Translated, it gives CASSSDWTGGDGYTF.

V usage is TRBV15 and J usage is TRBJ2-2, with D possibly matching TRBD2 (6 bases). The germline V gene has CDR1 LNHNV and CDR2 YYDKDF (reference sequence). The CDR3 contains 19 residues. V was trimmed by 0 bases and J by 0 bases, leaving 17 bases between them. The CDR3 is CATSRDPVSSDTNTGELFF. For the CDR3, the DNA is TGTGCCACCAGCAGAGATCCGGTTTCTAGCGACACGAACACCGGGGAGCTGTTTTTT. The entire variable domain, with the rest obtained from reference TRBV15 and TRBJ2-2, is as follows: DAMVIQNPRYQVTQFGKPVTLSCSQTLNHNVMYWYQQKSSQAPKLLFHYYDKDFNNEADTPDNFQSRRPNTSFCFLDIRSPGLGDTAMYLCATSRDPVSSDTNTGELFFGEGSRLTVL.